This entry lists 27 T cell receptor beta chains sequenced from one sample in a study of CD8+ T cells in alopecia areata. It was cDNA, reverse transcribed from extracted RNA, that served as the sequencing template. Sequencing was performed with immunoSEQ multiplex PCR; in TCRdb, only in-frame clones are kept and a portion is missing. The sample contains more than 90,000 clones, none occurring once; about 20% lies in the top ten. The sample comprised lesional skin. The receptors stem from a C3H/HeJ mouse with alopecia areata. This strain has MHC haplotype H2-k.

This clone was seen more than once but under ten times. The germline and genes are mouse ones. The CDR3 extends 4 residues past the end of the read, so its final part is completed from the germline J gene. V usage is TRBV1 and J usage is TRBJ1-4; 7 bases align to TRBD1. The ends lost 1 base at V and 0 bases at J; junction bases unmatched: 5. Germline V gene sequence: CDR1 NSQYPW, CDR2 LRSPGD (reference sequence). CDR3 length equals 17 residues. CDR3 residues: CTCSAVQGVISNERLFF. The sequenced CDR3 bases are TGCACCTGCAGTGCAGTCCAGGGGGTTATTTCCAACGAA.

This clone was seen only a few times. The listed genes are named as in mouse. The read ends 4 residues early relative to the CDR3; the germline J gene fills the gap. The chain employs TRBV13-3 and TRBJ2-5, with 9 bases identical to TRBD2. CDR1 and CDR2 from the germline V gene are NNHDY and SYVADS. This CDR3 has 13 residues. Partial CDR3 DNA: TGTGCCAGCAGAAGGGACTGGGATGAC. It translates to CASRRDWDD. The CDR3 in full is CASRRDWDDTQYF.

On this clone itself: Each gene name is a mouse one. Read data end 4 residues before the CDR3 end; the end is taken from the germline J gene. The chain joins TRBV31 to TRBJ2-1, with TRBD2 matching 7 bases. CDR3 length: 14 amino acids. The germline V gene has CDR1 GKSSPN and CDR2 SITVG. V gave up 3 bases and J gave up 3 bases; unmatched junction bases: 5. CDR3 bases read: TGTGCCTGGAGCCGGACTGGCATCTATGCT. Amino acids: CAWSRTGIYA. The full-length CDR3 reads as CAWSRTGIYAEQFF.

About this clone: These gene names are mouse names. Coverage ceases 4 residues before the CDR3 finishes, and the germline J gene fills in the end. This chain joins TRBV17 and TRBJ2-5; the match to TRBD1 covers 7 bases. Germline assignment: CDR1 MNHDT and CDR2 YYDKIL. This CDR3 has 14 residues. The trim removed 4 bases at V and 1 base at J, leaving 2 bases unmatched. The CDR3 sequence is CASSNGTDQDTQYF. CDR3 DNA (partial): TGTGCTAGCAGTAACGGGACAGACCAAGAC.

This clone has a count of ten or more. Gene names and germline refer to mouse. From the germline J gene comes the end of the CDR3, since the read stops 4 residues before it. The rearrangement joins TRBV13-3 to TRBJ2-3; no definite D call. This CDR3 has 16 residues. The germline V and J ends were trimmed by 0 bases and 0 bases, with 11 bases remaining between them. Germline values: CDR1 NNHDY, CDR2 SYVADS. CDR3 loop: CASSDAGSTSAETLYF. CDR3 DNA (partial): TGTGCCAGCAGTGATGCTGGCAGCACTAGTGCAGAA.

The sample holds many counts of this clone. Germline and genes: mouse. The CDR3 goes on 4 residues after the read ends, and that part is filled in from the germline J gene. The chain combines TRBV13-3 with TRBJ2-1; 10 nucleotides agree with TRBD2. This CDR3 is built from 15 residues. The V and J ends lost 2 bases and 6 bases, in that order; junction bases with no gene match: 5. The germline CDR1 and CDR2 sequences are NNHDY and SYVADS. The CDR3 protein is CASSDWGGGFAEQFF. The CDR3 DNA, read in part, is TGTGCCAGCAGTGACTGGGGGGGCGGTTTTGCT.

This clone was recorded at least ten times. Mouse gene names and germline throughout. The read terminates 4 residues ahead of where the CDR3 ends, so the germline J gene completes it. J is TRBJ1-4 and V is TRBV16; TRBD1 aligns across 9 bases. V was clipped by 4 bases and J by 2 bases; unmatched bases: 2. Germline V lookup: CDR1 SGHSA, CDR2 FRNQAP. This CDR3 is 15 amino acids long. Incomplete CDR3 DNA: TGTGCAAGCAGCTCCGGGACAGGGTCCAACGAA. It yields the protein CASSSGTGSNE. The whole CDR3 reads CASSSGTGSNERLFF. Full variable domain (remainder filled in from reference TRBV16 and TRBJ1-4): NAGVIQTPRHKVTGKGQEATLWCEPISGHSAVFWYRQTIVQGLEFLTYFRNQAPIDDSGMPKERFSAQMPNQSHSTLKIQSTQPQDSAVYLCASSSGTGSNERLFFGHGTKLSVL.

This clone has at least ten counts. Mouse germline and gene names are used. The CDR3 is cut off 4 residues early in the read; its end comes from the germline J gene. V and J are TRBV19 and TRBJ2-7; unclear D gene. The V gene's germline CDR1 is FNHDT and CDR2 SITEND (reference sequence). The CDR3 loop spans 13 amino acids. The V gene lost 1 base and the J gene lost 0 bases, with 5 bases spanning the gap. This chain's CDR3 is CASSIISSYEQYF. The DNA read from the CDR3 is TGTGCCAGCAGTATAATTAGCTCCTAT.

In its sample, this clone was seen a few times. The gene names given are mouse names. The read is 4 residues too short to cover the CDR3 end, so that end is filled in from the germline J gene. The chain is built from TRBV17 and TRBJ2-7; 9 positions agree with TRBD2. The CDR3 has 14 residues. Germline V gives CDR1 MNHDT, CDR2 YYDKIL. Partial CDR3 DNA: TGTGCTAGCAGTAGAGGCTGGGGGGGTTAT. Translating it yields CASSRGWGGY. The complete CDR3 reads CASSRGWGGYEQYF.

Comment on this clone: The protein in this entry is translated from the DNA; at residue 11 it differs from the protein listed in TCRdb. Mouse germline and gene names are used. This chain's CDR3 is CASTPHNSGNTLYF. The covered CDR3 bases are TGTGCCAGCACCCCACACAATTCTGGAAATACG. This chain uses TRBV19 with TRBJ1-3; D is uncertain. The CDR3 is cut off 3 residues early in the read; its end comes from the germline J gene. The CDR3 extends over 14 amino acids. The germline V gene encodes CDR1 FNHDT and CDR2 SITEND (reference sequence). V shed 6 bases and J shed 0 bases, with 10 bases lying between them.

In its sample, this clone was seen a few times. Mouse names are used for the genes. Read coverage stops 4 residues before the CDR3 terminus; the germline J gene supplies the remainder. The V call is TRBV19, the J call TRBJ1-1, with 9 positions matching TRBD1. Losses at the gene ends were 4 bases for V and 2 bases for J; bases not matched to a gene: 3. The CDR3 runs to 14 residues. In germline, CDR1 is FNHDT, CDR2 SITEND (reference sequence). CDR3: CASSHRGRNTEVFF. The covered CDR3 bases are TGTGCCAGCAGTCACAGGGGGCGTAACACA.

This clone came up a few times. Gene labels here are mouse ones. The read is 4 residues too short to cover the CDR3 end, so that end is filled in from the germline J gene. J is TRBJ1-4 and V is TRBV17, with 8 positions matching TRBD1. Germline V gene lookup returns CDR1 MNHDT and CDR2 YYDKIL. V lost 1 base, J lost 4 bases, and 2 bases stayed unmatched. This CDR3 region has 15 residues. The covered CDR3 bases are TGTGCTAGCAGTAGAGCCGGGACAGGCAACGAA. Protein sequence: CASSRAGTGNE. The CDR3, in full, reads CASSRAGTGNERLFF.

This clone was counted at least ten times. Gene names are mouse gene names. The CDR3 is cut off 4 residues early in the read; its end comes from the germline J gene. The V gene is TRBV13-3, the J gene TRBJ2-7; 8 nucleotides agree with TRBD2. Germline V gene sequence: CDR1 NNHDY, CDR2 SYVADS. The CDR3 is 14 amino acids. Incomplete CDR3 DNA: TGTGCCAGCAGTGACACTGGGGGCCCATAT. It encodes CASSDTGGPY. The full-length CDR3 reads as CASSDTGGPYEQYF.

For this clone: Mouse names are used for the genes. The CDR3: CASSDAGWGEDTQYF. Partial CDR3 DNA: TGTGCCAGCAGTGATGCTGGCTGGGGGGAAGAC. The chain combines TRBV13-3 with TRBJ2-5, with TRBD2 identical over 8 bases. The CDR3 extends 4 residues past the end of the read, so its final part is completed from the germline J gene. The CDR3 consists of 15 residues. Germline V gene sequence: CDR1 NNHDY, CDR2 SYVADS.

This clone has more than one count but fewer than ten. Mouse gene names apply. Coverage ceases 4 residues before the CDR3 finishes, and the germline J gene fills in the end. J is TRBJ2-7 and V is TRBV31; the match to TRBD2 covers 12 bases. The CDR3 is made up of 14 amino acids. Germline values: CDR1 GKSSPN, CDR2 SITVG. The CDR3 reads CAWSPGLGGDEQYF. The CDR3 bases that were read are TGTGCCTGGAGTCCCGGACTGGGGGGGGAT. Variable domain in full (rest from reference TRBV31 and TRBJ2-7): AQTIHQWPVAEIKAVGSPLSLGCTIKGKSSPNLYWYWQATGGTLQQLFYSITVGQVESVVQLNLSASRPKDDQFILSTEKLLLSHSGFYLCAWSPGLGGDEQYFGPGTRLTVL.

This clone was recorded many times. Each gene name is a mouse one. Coverage ceases 4 residues before the CDR3 finishes, and the germline J gene fills in the end. The rearrangement uses TRBV1 and TRBJ2-7; 12 bases line up with TRBD1. The CDR3 runs 17 residues. V lost 1 base to trimming and J lost 0 bases; unmatched junction nucleotides: 4. Germline lookup yields CDR1 NSQYPW and CDR2 LRSPGD (reference sequence). CDR3 region: CTCSAAGQGASSYEQYF. The CDR3 bases that were read are TGCACCTGCAGTGCAGCGGGACAGGGGGCGAGCTCCTAT.

As regards this clone: Each gene name is a mouse one. The DNA ends 4 residues before the CDR3 does, and the rest of the CDR3 is filled in from the germline J gene. The J gene is TRBJ2-1, the V gene TRBV19, with TRBD1 matching over 8 bases. The CDR3 extends over 15 amino acids. Germline loops: CDR1 FNHDT, CDR2 SITEND (reference sequence). V lost 5 bases and J lost 1; bases outside the gene matches: 5. The sequenced CDR3 bases are TGTGCCAGCAGACCCGGGACAGGAAACTATGCT. Translating gives CASRPGTGNYA. The complete CDR3 protein is CASRPGTGNYAEQFF. The full variable domain, completed using reference TRBV19 and TRBJ2-1, is GGIITQTPKFLIGQEGQKLTLKCQQNFNHDTMYWYRQDSGKGLRLIYYSITENDLQKGDLSEGYDASREKKSSFSLTVTSAQKNEMAVFLCASRPGTGNYAEQFFGPGTRLTVL.

With regard to this clone: Mouse names are used for the genes. The read gets to within 4 residues of the CDR3 end, and the germline J gene fills in the rest. The chain links TRBV13-1 to TRBJ2-3; maybe TRBD1 (5 bases). The CDR3 is 15 amino acids. Per the germline V gene, CDR1 is NSHNY and CDR2 is SYGAGN. Trimming removed 1 base at V and 1 base at J, with 10 bases between. CDR3 DNA, as far as it was read: TGTGCCAGCAGTGATCGGGTAGGGGGTGCAGAA. Amino acid sequence: CASSDRVGGAE. In full, the CDR3 reads CASSDRVGGAETLYF.

This clone was seen ten or more times. Here the gene names and germline are mouse. The read comes to an end 4 residues before the CDR3 does, leaving the germline J gene to fill in the end. V usage is TRBV13-3 and J usage is TRBJ2-3, with a tentative D call TRBD1 (6 bases). The CDR3 contains 15 residues. V shed 5 bases and J shed 0 bases, with 13 bases lying between them. Germline assignment: CDR1 NNHDY and CDR2 SYVADS. The DNA read from the CDR3 is TGTGCCAGCAGCTCACAGGGTTGGAGTGCAGAA. Protein: CASSSQGWSAE. The whole CDR3 region reads CASSSQGWSAETLYF.

This clone was found a few times. The genes are named according to mouse. The read halts 4 residues ahead of the CDR3 end, with the missing end drawn from the germline J gene. The chain uses TRBV13-3 and TRBJ1-4; 8 bases match TRBD1. Germline V gene sequence: CDR1 NNHDY, CDR2 SYVADS. V dropped 5 bases and J dropped 6; count of bases not matched to a gene: 6. This CDR3 spans 14 amino acids. The sequenced CDR3 bases are TGTGCCAGCAGGCAGACAGGGGAGGACGAA. Translation gives CASRQTGEDE. The whole CDR3 protein reads CASRQTGEDERLFF.

This clone has just a few counts. Mouse gene names and germline throughout. The read halts 4 residues ahead of the CDR3 end, with the missing end drawn from the germline J gene. The chain links TRBV13-3 to TRBJ2-7; D not certain. The germline CDR1 and CDR2 sequences are NNHDY and SYVADS. The CDR3 totals 10 residues. V was shortened by 8 bases and J by 2 bases, with 5 bases between the two germline ends. The CDR3 loop is CARQTYEQYF. CDR3 DNA (partial): TGTGCCAGACAGACCTAT.

With respect to this clone: A mismatch at residue 9 separates the TCRdb protein from the translated DNA, so the protein presented here was translated from the DNA. All gene names here are mouse names. The CDR3 extends 3 residues past the end of the read, so its final part is completed from the germline J gene. This chain connects TRBV13-3 to TRBJ1-6, with D perhaps matching TRBD1 (5 bases). TRBJ1-6 is annotated as an ORF whose role is uncertain. CDR3 length: 12 amino acids. Germline CDR1 NNHDY, CDR2 SYVADS. The DNA read from the CDR3 is TGTGCCAGCAGTGCAGGGAGAAATCCC. It yields the protein CASSAGRNP. The entire CDR3 protein reads CASSAGRNPLYF.

This clone turned up a few times. Gene and germline names: mouse. The read halts 4 residues ahead of the CDR3 end, with the missing end drawn from the germline J gene. The chain carries TRBV5 and TRBJ2-3; D unclear. CDR3 length equals 15 residues. The V and J ends lost 1 base and 0 bases respectively, with 8 bases between them. Germline V CDR1 and CDR2: LGHNA, YNLKQL (reference sequence). The CDR3 reads CASSQVGSSAETLYF. The CDR3 DNA, read in part, is TGTGCCAGCAGCCAAGTGGGTTCTAGTGCAGAA.

This clone has a handful of counts. The protein here is the DNA translation, as the TCRdb protein differs from it at residue 13. Gene names are the mouse ones. The read terminates 3 residues ahead of where the CDR3 ends, so the germline J gene completes it. The chain has TRBV19 and TRBJ1-3, with a possible D match to TRBD1 (6 bases). Looked up from germline, CDR1 is FNHDT and CDR2 is SITEND (reference sequence). The CDR3 spans 16 residues. Between the trimmed V and J ends, which lost 4 bases and 0 bases, there was a span of 14 bases. The part of the CDR3 DNA that was read is TGTGCCAGCAGTTCGGGGACACAATTTTCTGGAAATACG. This translates into CASSSGTQFSGNT. The entire CDR3 is CASSSGTQFSGNTLYF.

The sample holds a few counts of this clone. At residue 11, TCRdb's protein disagrees with the DNA translation; the protein shown here derives from the DNA. These gene names are mouse names. Read sequence stops 3 residues before the CDR3 end, and the germline J gene provides the missing end. The chain carries TRBV1 and TRBJ1-3; no firm D call. With 3 bases removed from V and 0 bases from J, the gap between germline ends came to 6 bases. Germline V gene sequence: CDR1 NSQYPW, CDR2 LRSPGD (reference sequence). This CDR3 region has 14 residues. The part of the CDR3 DNA that was read is TGCACCTGCAGTGCTCATCCTTCTGGAAATACG. Protein product: CTCSAHPSGNT. The CDR3 in full is CTCSAHPSGNTLYF.

Concerning this clone itself: Gene names denote mouse genes. The read ends 4 residues early relative to the CDR3; the germline J gene fills the gap. V is TRBV19 and J is TRBJ1-4; D gene unclear. Trimming cost V 7 bases and J 0 bases, with 7 bases left between them. The CDR3 loop spans 13 amino acids. The germline CDR1 and CDR2 sequences are FNHDT and SITEND (reference sequence). CDR3 protein: CASQQVSNERLFF. The DNA read from the CDR3 is TGTGCCAGCCAACAAGTTTCCAACGAA.

This clone was counted a few times. The DNA translation disagrees with the TCRdb protein at residue 10, so the protein in this description comes from the DNA. Mouse germline and gene names are used. The read ends 3 residues before the CDR3 terminus; that terminus is restored from the germline J gene. The chain recombines TRBV13-3 with TRBJ1-6, with TRBD1 identical over 8 bases. TRBJ1-6 is identified as an open reading frame with a role that is uncertain. The germline CDR1 and CDR2 sequences are NNHDY and SYVADS. The CDR3 loop spans 13 amino acids. V gave up 5 bases and J gave up 6 bases; unmatched junction bases: 1. CDR3 in amino acids: CASSQGANSPLYF. The DNA read from the CDR3 is TGTGCCAGCAGCCAGGGGGCTAATTCGCCC.